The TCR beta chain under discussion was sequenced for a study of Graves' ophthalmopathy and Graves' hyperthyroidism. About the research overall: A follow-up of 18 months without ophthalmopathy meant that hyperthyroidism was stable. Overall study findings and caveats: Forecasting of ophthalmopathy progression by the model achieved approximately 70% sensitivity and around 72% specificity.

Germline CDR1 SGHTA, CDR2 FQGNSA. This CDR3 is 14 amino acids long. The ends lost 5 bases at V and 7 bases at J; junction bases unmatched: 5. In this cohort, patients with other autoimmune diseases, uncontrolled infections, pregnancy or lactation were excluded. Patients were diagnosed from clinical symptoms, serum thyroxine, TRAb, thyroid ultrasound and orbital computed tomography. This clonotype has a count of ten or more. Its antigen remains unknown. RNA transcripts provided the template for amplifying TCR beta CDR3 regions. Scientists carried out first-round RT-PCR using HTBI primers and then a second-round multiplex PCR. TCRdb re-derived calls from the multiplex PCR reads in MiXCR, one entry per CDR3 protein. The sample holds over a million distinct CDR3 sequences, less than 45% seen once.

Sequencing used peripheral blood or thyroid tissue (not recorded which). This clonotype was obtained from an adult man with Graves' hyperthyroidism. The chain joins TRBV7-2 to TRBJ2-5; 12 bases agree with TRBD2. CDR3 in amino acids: CASSQGLAGGTQYF. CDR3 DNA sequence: TGTGCCAGCAGCCAGGGACTAGCGGGTGGGACCCAGTACTTC.